Each of the 14 T cell receptor beta chains below was sequenced from the same sample in a study of T cells after yellow fever vaccination. One entry per CDR3 protein, called by TCRdb with MiXCR from the 5' RACE reads. The table lists some 110,000 distinct CDR3 sequences, roughly 8.4% of them singletons. Material: CD8+ T cells sorted from PBMCs, obtained 45 days after the yellow fever booster vaccination. The receptors were sampled from a man aged 25-40 years who received the YFV17D yellow fever vaccine.

This clonotype was seen just once. The rearrangement uses TRBV20-1 and TRBJ2-7, with 7 bases aligning to TRBD2. V lost 4 bases to trimming and J lost 4 bases; unmatched junction nucleotides: 19. CDR1 is DFQATT, CDR2 SNEGSKA, per germline (reference sequence). CDR3 length: 17 amino acids. The DNA of the CDR3 is TGCAGTGCTATTTCCACCCTCCGACGGCCGGGGGGTTACGAGCAGTACTTC. Translating it yields CSAISTLRRPGGYEQYF.

The table lists this clonotype with many counts. CDR3 residues: CASLAGHQTSSYEQYF. The CDR3 region has the DNA TGTGCCAGCTTGGCGGGACACCAAACTTCCTCCTACGAGCAGTACTTC. This chain joins TRBV2 and TRBJ2-7; D tentatively fits TRBD1 or TRBD2 (6 bases each). Trimming took 8 bases from V and 0 from J, leaving 20 bases between them. The CDR3 loop spans 16 amino acids. Germline CDR1 SNHLY, CDR2 FYNNEI.

This clonotype has ten or more counts. The chain couples TRBV12-3 or TRBV12-4 to TRBJ2-6; TRBD1 or TRBD2 may be the D gene (5 bases each). CDR3 length equals 14 residues. Trimming cost V 7 bases and J 2 bases, with 9 bases left between them. The DNA for the CDR3 is TGTGCCAGCAATCTGGGGGCTGGGGCCAACGTCCTGACTTTC. This sequence encodes CASNLGAGANVLTF.

This clonotype has only a few counts. The chain joins TRBV5-1 to TRBJ2-7, with 10 bases that match TRBD2. The CDR3 runs 14 residues. CDR1 and CDR2 from the germline V gene are SGHRS and YFSETQ. V shed 3 bases and J 5 bases; nucleotides not matched to a gene: 5. The CDR3 DNA reads as TGCGCCAGCAGCTCGGGACTAGCGCTCGACGAGCAGTACTTC. Protein sequence: CASSSGLALDEQYF.

This clonotype has a handful of counts. The CDR3 spells CASRPQGWETQYF. The CDR3 DNA reads as TGTGCCAGCAGGCCTCAGGGTTGGGAGACCCAGTACTTC. The genes are TRBV7-7 and TRBJ2-5; D perhaps matches TRBD1 (5 bases). This CDR3 comprises 13 residues. The V gene lost 6 bases and the J gene lost 5 bases, with 13 bases spanning the gap. Per the germline V gene, CDR1 is SSHAT and CDR2 is FNYEAQ (reference sequence).

This clonotype was seen more than once but under ten times. The chain recombines TRBV20-1 with TRBJ2-1, with TRBD2 matching over 15 bases. V was pared by 4 bases and J by 3 bases, with 4 bases of the junction left unmatched. The CDR3 loop spans 16 amino acids. CDR1 is DFQATT and CDR2 is SNEGSKA in the germline V gene (reference sequence). The CDR3 loop is CSATGTSGRSYNEQFF. DNA of the CDR3: TGCAGTGCTACTGGGACTAGCGGGAGGAGCTACAATGAGCAGTTCTTC.

The rearrangement links TRBV5-1 to TRBJ2-2; 10 nucleotides agree with TRBD1. Per germline, CDR1 SGHRS and CDR2 YFSETQ. CDR3 length: 19 amino acids. Losses at the gene ends were 0 bases for V and 3 bases for J; bases not matched to a gene: 11. The CDR3 protein is CASSLDGLDRGRDTGELFF. CDR3 DNA sequence: TGCGCCAGCAGCTTGGACGGCCTAGACAGGGGGCGAGACACCGGGGAGCTGTTTTTT.

This clonotype has at least ten counts. The rearrangement links TRBV20-1 to TRBJ2-1; 9 bases fit TRBD1. V shed 3 bases, J shed 3 bases, and the junction held 6 bases outside the gene matches. The V gene's germline CDR1 is DFQATT and CDR2 SNEGSKA (reference sequence). The CDR3 length is 15 residues. CDR3 DNA sequence: TGCAGTGCTAGGGGCGACAGGGGGTACTACAATGAGCAGTTCTTC. Amino acids: CSARGDRGYYNEQFF.

This clonotype occurred many times. This chain connects TRBV12-3 or TRBV12-4 to TRBJ2-5, with no clear D. The CDR3 loop spans 12 amino acids. Deletions cut 3 bases from V and 4 bases from J, with 6 bases between. CDR3 sequence (DNA): TGTGCCAGCAGTTTTCCTGGAGAGACCCAGTACTTC. This encodes CASSFPGETQYF.

This clonotype was counted only a few times. The chain couples TRBV7-9 to TRBJ2-1; 9 bases match TRBD2. J gave up 6 bases and V 6 bases, and 9 bases lay outside the gene matches. Germline-derived CDR1 and CDR2 are SEHNR and FQNEAQ (reference sequence). CDR3 length: 15 amino acids. The CDR3 region has the DNA TGTGCCAGCAGACTAGCGGGTTTAGACGTCAATGAGCAGTTCTTC. Translation gives CASRLAGLDVNEQFF.

Ten or more counts support this clonotype. The genes are TRBV6-2 or TRBV6-3 and TRBJ2-2, with 10 bases matching TRBD2. CDR3 length: 15 residues. V gave up 0 bases and J gave up 6 bases; unmatched junction bases: 1. From germline, CDR1 is MNHEY and CDR2 SVGEGT. The CDR3 coding sequence is TGTGCCAGCAGTTACTCAGGGACTAGCGCCGGGGAGCTGTTTTTT. This sequence encodes CASSYSGTSAGELFF.

This clonotype has ten or more counts. V and J are TRBV6-2 or TRBV6-3 and TRBJ2-3; the D is unclear. The V gene's germline CDR1 is MNHEY and CDR2 SVGEGT. The CDR3 sequence is 13 residues long. V was clipped by 3 bases and J by 5 bases, with 9 bases between them. CDR3 loop: CASSYVNGDTQYF. In DNA, the CDR3 is TGTGCCAGCAGTTATGTAAACGGAGATACGCAGTATTTT.

This clonotype was detected only a few times. CDR3 amino acids: CASSVGGGGVLETQYF. The CDR3 DNA follows: TGTGCCAGCAGCGTAGGGGGAGGGGGGGTGCTCGAGACCCAGTACTTC. The chain recombines TRBV9 with TRBJ2-5, with a weak D call TRBD2 (7 bases). The CDR3 length is 16 residues. Between the trimmed V and J ends, which lost 0 bases and 5 bases, there was a span of 17 bases. Germline CDR1 reads SGDLS; CDR2 reads YYNGEE.

Details on this clonotype: One junction end does not reproduce the germline sequence, and a read error may be involved. The gene calls are TRBV12-3 or TRBV12-4 and TRBJ2-1; TRBD2 might be the D (7 bases). CDR3 size: 19 residues. The DNA of the CDR3 is TGTGCCTGCAGTTTTGCGGGGGCCTACGGGACACCTGCCTACAATGAGCAGTTCTTC. It specifies CACSFAGAYGTPAYNEQFF.